One T cell receptor (beta chain) is described in this entry. The antigen remains unidentified. CDR1 and CDR2 (germline): MGHDK, SYGVNS. Trimming at V came to 6 bases and at J to 4 bases, leaving 3 bases not matched to a gene. The CDR3 is made up of 14 amino acids. Expressed TCRB transcripts were sequenced because the isolated RNA had all been reverse transcribed beforehand. Here immunoSEQ multiplex PCR was the method, and the copy in TCRdb shows in-frame clones only, minus some. Found here are some 290,000 clones, approximately 25% of them singletons; the top ten hold 0.012%. The data stem from a study of beta chain features in type 1 diabetes. The study's findings and limits: A greater similarity of naive, central memory and Treg TCRB repertoires was seen among patients than among healthy donors. Among patients with Type 1 diabetes, TCRB CDR3s were moderately but significantly shorter in every one of the four CD4+ subsets. TCRB rearrangement may or may not be influenced by HLA type; here this remained unresolved.

The clonotype comes from a woman aged 30 to 39 with type 1 diabetes. This chain links TRBV25-1 with TRBJ1-4, with TRBD1 matching 9 bases. The sample comprised naive CD4+ T cells from blood. Written as DNA, the CDR3 is TGTGCCAGCAGCGAGGGACAGGGTAATGAAAAACTGTTTTTT. Its translation: CASSEGQGNEKLFF.